These T cell receptor beta chains were read from a single sample in a study of CD8 T cells in Susac syndrome. Using its own MiXCR run on the immunoSEQ multiplex PCR reads, TCRdb lists one record per CDR3 protein. Of 110,000 to 150,000 distinct CDR3 sequences in the sample, around 95% were seen once. Sequencing input: CD4+ T cells from PBMCs. The receptors stem from a human donor with Susac syndrome. Each CDR3 is given with its conserved first and last residue. Each record gives: V gene, CDR3 length, clone size, D gene, J gene, CDR3 protein, CDR3 DNA. D genes are given only for firm matches. Clone size is stated in some rows and not others, as once, few, many or a class when expanded.

V gene: TRBV5-4
CDR3 length: 15
clone size: NA
D gene: NA
J gene: TRBJ2-2
CDR3 protein: CASSLQGRDTGELFF
CDR3 DNA: TGTGCCAGCAGCTTGCAAGGCAGGGACACCGGGGAGCTGTTTTTT

V gene: TRBV4-1
CDR3 length: 13
clone size: NA
D gene: NA
J gene: TRBJ2-6
CDR3 protein: CASSSQGANVLTF
CDR3 DNA: TGCGCCAGCAGCTCGCAGGGGGCCAACGTCCTGACTTTC

V gene: TRBV6-2/TRBV6-3
CDR3 length: 17
clone size: NA
D gene: TRBD1
J gene: TRBJ1-5
CDR3 protein: CASSSGQGQTNNQPQHF
CDR3 DNA: TGTGCCAGCAGCTCGGGACAGGGACAGACAAACAATCAGCCCCAGCATTTT

V gene: TRBV20-1
CDR3 length: 15
clone size: NA
D gene: TRBD2
J gene: TRBJ2-1
CDR3 protein: CSAPTTSGVRNEQFF
CDR3 DNA: TGCAGTGCTCCAACTACTAGCGGGGTGCGGAATGAGCAGTTCTTC

V gene: TRBV20-1
CDR3 length: 13
clone size: once
D gene: NA
J gene: TRBJ2-5
CDR3 protein: CSAGPRVSETQYF
CDR3 DNA: TGCAGTGCTGGGCCCAGGGTATCAGAGACCCAGTACTTC

V gene: TRBV20-1
CDR3 length: 13
clone size: NA
D gene: TRBD1
J gene: TRBJ1-2
CDR3 protein: CSAATGANYGYTF
CDR3 DNA: TGCAGTGCCGCGACAGGGGCAAACTATGGCTACACCTTC

V gene: TRBV6-1
CDR3 length: 18
clone size: NA
D gene: TRBD2
J gene: TRBJ2-3
CDR3 protein: CASTAERGTSGRSDTQYF
CDR3 DNA: TGTGCCAGCACCGCCGAGAGGGGGACTAGCGGGAGGTCCGATACGCAGTATTTT

V gene: TRBV6-1
CDR3 length: 16
clone size: NA
D gene: TRBD1
J gene: TRBJ1-1
CDR3 protein: CASSERPVNRGTEAFF
CDR3 DNA: TGTGCCAGCAGCGAGAGACCCGTGAACAGGGGCACTGAAGCTTTCTTT

V gene: TRBV5-1
CDR3 length: 16
clone size: once
D gene: NA
J gene: TRBJ2-1
CDR3 protein: CASSFSGDSSYNEQFF
CDR3 DNA: TGCGCCAGCAGCTTTAGCGGGGACAGCTCCTACAATGAGCAGTTCTTC

V gene: TRBV20-1
CDR3 length: 13
clone size: NA
D gene: NA
J gene: TRBJ1-1
CDR3 protein: CSATREVVTEAFF
CDR3 DNA: TGCAGTGCAACCCGGGAGGTAGTCACTGAAGCTTTCTTT

V gene: TRBV25-1
CDR3 length: 13
clone size: NA
D gene: NA
J gene: TRBJ1-5
CDR3 protein: CASSAGIRQPQHF
CDR3 DNA: TGTGCCAGCAGTGCTGGGATACGTCAGCCCCAGCATTTT

V gene: TRBV4-2
CDR3 length: 16
clone size: NA
D gene: NA
J gene: TRBJ1-2
CDR3 protein: CASSQEVGGANYGYTF
CDR3 DNA: TGTGCCAGCAGCCAAGAGGTTGGGGGTGCTAACTATGGCTACACCTTC

V gene: TRBV5-1
CDR3 length: 12
clone size: once
D gene: TRBD1
J gene: TRBJ1-1
CDR3 protein: CASSRDSITAFF
CDR3 DNA: TGCGCCAGCAGTCGGGACAGTATCACGGCTTTCTTT

V gene: TRBV15
CDR3 length: 14
clone size: once
D gene: TRBD2
J gene: TRBJ2-3
CDR3 protein: CATKKAGGTDTQYF
CDR3 DNA: TGTGCCACGAAGAAAGCGGGAGGCACAGATACGCAGTATTTT

V gene: TRBV12-3/TRBV12-4
CDR3 length: 10
clone size: NA
D gene: NA
J gene: TRBJ2-7
CDR3 protein: CASTPYEQYF
CDR3 DNA: TGTGCCAGCACCCCCTACGAGCAGTACTTC

V gene: TRBV5-1
CDR3 length: 15
clone size: NA
D gene: NA
J gene: TRBJ2-5
CDR3 protein: CASSRDGGYQETQYF
CDR3 DNA: TGCGCCAGCAGCCGGGACGGCGGCTACCAAGAGACCCAGTACTTC

V gene: TRBV2
CDR3 length: 13
clone size: NA
D gene: NA
J gene: TRBJ2-3
CDR3 protein: CARTPGSTDTQYF
CDR3 DNA: TGTGCCAGAACGCCGGGAAGCACAGATACGCAGTATTTT

V gene: TRBV5-1
CDR3 length: 15
clone size: NA
D gene: NA
J gene: TRBJ1-1
CDR3 protein: CASSSTVTPNTEAFF
CDR3 DNA: TGCGCCAGCAGCTCGACGGTCACCCCAAACACTGAAGCTTTCTTT

V gene: TRBV5-4
CDR3 length: 13
clone size: NA
D gene: NA
J gene: TRBJ2-1
CDR3 protein: CASSSGNYNEQFF
CDR3 DNA: TGTGCCAGCAGCTCCGGGAACTACAATGAGCAGTTCTTC

V gene: TRBV18
CDR3 length: 14
clone size: NA
D gene: TRBD1
J gene: TRBJ2-5
CDR3 protein: CASSLGTGLKTQYF
CDR3 DNA: TGTGCCAGCTCACTAGGGACAGGGCTGAAGACCCAGTACTTC

V gene: TRBV7-9
CDR3 length: 16
clone size: NA
D gene: TRBD2
J gene: TRBJ2-1
CDR3 protein: CASSLRASGSYNEQFF
CDR3 DNA: TGTGCCAGCAGCTTAAGGGCTAGCGGCTCCTACAATGAGCAGTTCTTC

V gene: TRBV25-1
CDR3 length: 14
clone size: NA
D gene: TRBD1
J gene: TRBJ1-5
CDR3 protein: CASSIGTANQPQHF
CDR3 DNA: TGTGCCAGCAGTATTGGGACAGCCAATCAGCCCCAGCATTTT

V gene: TRBV24-1
CDR3 length: 11
clone size: NA
D gene: NA
J gene: TRBJ2-5
CDR3 protein: CATSAPGTQYF
CDR3 DNA: TGTGCCACCAGTGCCCCCGGGACCCAGTACTTC

V gene: TRBV5-1
CDR3 length: 18
clone size: NA
D gene: NA
J gene: TRBJ2-7
CDR3 protein: CASSPGGRITSGSYEQYF
CDR3 DNA: TGCGCCAGCAGCCCCGGGGGGCGAATAACTTCAGGCTCCTACGAGCAGTACTTC

V gene: TRBV9
CDR3 length: 14
clone size: NA
D gene: NA
J gene: TRBJ2-7
CDR3 protein: CASSVRGGTYEQYF
CDR3 DNA: TGTGCCAGCAGCGTAAGGGGAGGCACCTACGAGCAGTACTTC

V gene: TRBV20-1
CDR3 length: 13
clone size: NA
D gene: TRBD2
J gene: TRBJ2-3
CDR3 protein: CSASGRTTDTQYF
CDR3 DNA: TGCAGTGCTAGCGGGAGGACCACAGATACGCAGTATTTT

V gene: TRBV25-1
CDR3 length: 16
clone size: NA
D gene: TRBD1
J gene: TRBJ1-1
CDR3 protein: CASSSGQGRGPTEAFF
CDR3 DNA: TGTGCCAGCAGCTCCGGACAGGGTAGAGGCCCCACTGAAGCTTTCTTT

V gene: TRBV25-1
CDR3 length: 14
clone size: NA
D gene: NA
J gene: TRBJ2-2
CDR3 protein: CASSESLTVGELFF
CDR3 DNA: TGTGCCAGCAGTGAAAGCCTGACGGTCGGGGAGCTGTTTTTT

V gene: TRBV9
CDR3 length: 13
clone size: once
D gene: NA
J gene: TRBJ2-1
CDR3 protein: CASSVDGQRAMFF
CDR3 DNA: TGTGCCAGCAGCGTCGACGGACAGCGAGCCATGTTCTTC

V gene: TRBV5-4
CDR3 length: 14
clone size: few
D gene: NA
J gene: TRBJ1-5
CDR3 protein: CASSPGPRNQPQHF
CDR3 DNA: TGTGCCAGCAGCCCAGGACCCCGAAATCAGCCCCAGCATTTT

V gene: TRBV12-3/TRBV12-4
CDR3 length: 11
clone size: NA
D gene: NA
J gene: TRBJ2-1
CDR3 protein: CASSPSTEQFF
CDR3 DNA: TGTGCCAGCAGCCCGTCGACGGAGCAGTTCTTC

V gene: TRBV7-2
CDR3 length: 15
clone size: NA
D gene: TRBD2
J gene: TRBJ2-3
CDR3 protein: CASSSSSGAPDTQYF
CDR3 DNA: TGTGCCAGCAGCTCCTCTAGCGGGGCCCCGGATACGCAGTATTTT

V gene: TRBV5-1
CDR3 length: 14
clone size: NA
D gene: NA
J gene: TRBJ2-7
CDR3 protein: CASSEIAGPSEQYF
CDR3 DNA: TGCGCCAGCAGCGAAATAGCAGGGCCCTCCGAGCAGTACTTC

V gene: TRBV3-1
CDR3 length: 11
clone size: NA
D gene: NA
J gene: TRBJ2-5
CDR3 protein: CASSPGRSQYF
CDR3 DNA: TGTGCCAGCAGCCCCGGCCGGTCTCAGTACTTC

V gene: TRBV29-1
CDR3 length: 13
clone size: NA
D gene: NA
J gene: TRBJ2-2
CDR3 protein: CSGTRASTGELFF
CDR3 DNA: TGCAGCGGGACACGTGCGAGCACCGGGGAGCTGTTTTTT

V gene: TRBV7-3
CDR3 length: 14
clone size: NA
D gene: NA
J gene: TRBJ2-2
CDR3 protein: CASSPGSGTGELFF
CDR3 DNA: TGTGCCAGCAGCCCAGGGTCCGGCACCGGGGAGCTGTTTTTT

V gene: TRBV28
CDR3 length: 13
clone size: NA
D gene: NA
J gene: TRBJ2-7
CDR3 protein: CASSPRPRGSKYF
CDR3 DNA: TGTGCCAGCAGTCCCCGTCCTCGGGGCAGCAAGTACTTC

V gene: TRBV3-1
CDR3 length: 13
clone size: NA
D gene: NA
J gene: TRBJ2-3
CDR3 protein: CASRIRGADTQYF
CDR3 DNA: TGTGCCAGCAGAATTAGAGGGGCAGATACGCAGTATTTT

V gene: TRBV7-9
CDR3 length: 13
clone size: NA
D gene: TRBD1
J gene: TRBJ1-2
CDR3 protein: CASSPETGDGYTF
CDR3 DNA: TGTGCCAGCAGCCCCGAGACAGGGGACGGCTACACCTTC

V gene: TRBV3-1
CDR3 length: 17
clone size: NA
D gene: NA
J gene: TRBJ2-6
CDR3 protein: CASSQDSGGAGANVLTF
CDR3 DNA: TGTGCCAGCAGCCAAGATTCCGGAGGGGCTGGGGCCAACGTCCTGACTTTC

V gene: TRBV4-1
CDR3 length: 19
clone size: once
D gene: NA
J gene: TRBJ1-5
CDR3 protein: CASSQDKVKLPYSNQPQHF
CDR3 DNA: TGCGCCAGCAGCCAAGATAAAGTAAAGCTTCCTTATAGCAATCAGCCCCAGCATTTT

V gene: TRBV20-1
CDR3 length: 13
clone size: NA
D gene: NA
J gene: TRBJ2-7
CDR3 protein: CSAPWLSPNEQYF
CDR3 DNA: TGCAGTGCCCCCTGGCTCTCCCCCAACGAGCAGTACTTC

V gene: TRBV15
CDR3 length: 16
clone size: NA
D gene: NA
J gene: TRBJ1-1
CDR3 protein: CATSRDQLTENTEAFF
CDR3 DNA: TGTGCCACCAGCAGAGATCAATTGACAGAGAACACTGAAGCTTTCTTT

V gene: TRBV15
CDR3 length: 15
clone size: NA
D gene: NA
J gene: TRBJ2-7
CDR3 protein: CATSRDSAGFDEQYF
CDR3 DNA: TGTGCCACCAGCAGAGACTCTGCAGGGTTCGACGAGCAGTACTTC

V gene: TRBV4-1
CDR3 length: 15
clone size: once
D gene: NA
J gene: TRBJ2-7
CDR3 protein: CASSQVPSSSHEQYF
CDR3 DNA: TGCGCCAGCAGCCAAGTTCCCTCAAGCTCCCACGAGCAGTACTTC

V gene: TRBV7-8
CDR3 length: 12
clone size: NA
D gene: NA
J gene: TRBJ2-7
CDR3 protein: CASSLVWNEQYF
CDR3 DNA: TGTGCCAGCAGCTTAGTCTGGAACGAGCAGTACTTC

V gene: TRBV28
CDR3 length: 14
clone size: NA
D gene: NA
J gene: TRBJ2-3
CDR3 protein: CASKSTGTTDTQYF
CDR3 DNA: TGTGCCAGCAAGAGCACAGGGACCACAGATACGCAGTATTTT

V gene: TRBV20-1
CDR3 length: 15
clone size: NA
D gene: NA
J gene: TRBJ2-5
CDR3 protein: CSARVPGDQKETQYF
CDR3 DNA: TGCAGTGCTAGAGTCCCCGGGGACCAAAAAGAGACCCAGTACTTC

V gene: TRBV7-2
CDR3 length: 16
clone size: NA
D gene: NA
J gene: TRBJ2-1
CDR3 protein: CASSRRVLSSYNEQFF
CDR3 DNA: TGTGCCAGCAGCCGACGGGTCCTGAGCTCCTACAATGAGCAGTTCTTC

V gene: TRBV20-1
CDR3 length: 13
clone size: NA
D gene: NA
J gene: TRBJ1-5
CDR3 protein: CSARGDSNQPQHF
CDR3 DNA: TGCAGTGCTAGGGGGGATAGCAATCAGCCCCAGCATTTT

V gene: TRBV7-3
CDR3 length: 14
clone size: NA
D gene: NA
J gene: TRBJ2-2
CDR3 protein: CASSLSVNTGELFF
CDR3 DNA: TGTGCCAGCAGCTTGAGCGTGAACACCGGGGAGCTGTTTTTT

V gene: TRBV7-2
CDR3 length: 17
clone size: NA
D gene: NA
J gene: TRBJ2-6
CDR3 protein: CASSTQVGHSGANVLTF
CDR3 DNA: TGTGCCAGCAGCACGCAGGTCGGGCATTCTGGGGCCAACGTCCTGACTTTC

V gene: TRBV7-2
CDR3 length: 13
clone size: NA
D gene: TRBD2
J gene: TRBJ2-7
CDR3 protein: CASRAGLEGEQYF
CDR3 DNA: TGTGCCAGCAGAGCGGGACTAGAGGGCGAGCAGTACTTC

V gene: TRBV9
CDR3 length: 14
clone size: once
D gene: NA
J gene: TRBJ2-7
CDR3 protein: CASSVVGSAGEQYF
CDR3 DNA: TGTGCCAGCAGCGTAGTCGGTTCGGCGGGGGAGCAGTACTTC

V gene: TRBV12-3/TRBV12-4
CDR3 length: 13
clone size: NA
D gene: NA
J gene: TRBJ1-2
CDR3 protein: CASSTRGYYGYTF
CDR3 DNA: TGTGCCAGCAGCACCCGGGGCTACTATGGCTACACCTTC

V gene: TRBV29-1
CDR3 length: 14
clone size: NA
D gene: TRBD2
J gene: TRBJ2-1
CDR3 protein: CSVGLAESYNEQFF
CDR3 DNA: TGCAGCGTTGGCCTAGCGGAATCCTACAATGAGCAGTTCTTC

V gene: TRBV5-1
CDR3 length: 14
clone size: NA
D gene: NA
J gene: TRBJ1-1
CDR3 protein: CASGLGHKNTEAFF
CDR3 DNA: TGCGCCAGCGGATTGGGACACAAGAACACTGAAGCTTTCTTT